The clone carrying this T cell receptor (beta chain) showed up just once. This specimen comes from a study of T cell changes during pregnancy in multiple sclerosis. Method: immunoSEQ multiplex PCR; TCRdb's copy keeps in-frame clones and lacks some. The data hold under 85,000 clones, with 90% observed a single time. The sequencing used peripheral blood, collected in the third trimester of pregnancy. This receptor was identified in a female donor with multiple sclerosis, enrolled in a pregnancy study.

CDR3 sequence reads: CASSLGWSSGERYEQYF. CDR3 coding DNA: TGTGCCAGCAGCTTAGGGTGGTCTAGCGGGGAGCGGTACGAGCAGTACTTC. The V call is TRBV7-8, the J call TRBJ2-7; 9 nucleotides match TRBD2. With 1 base clipped from V and 4 bases from J, the junction kept 11 bases outside the gene matches. The CDR3 spans 17 residues. The germline gives CDR1 SGHVS, CDR2 FQNEAQ.